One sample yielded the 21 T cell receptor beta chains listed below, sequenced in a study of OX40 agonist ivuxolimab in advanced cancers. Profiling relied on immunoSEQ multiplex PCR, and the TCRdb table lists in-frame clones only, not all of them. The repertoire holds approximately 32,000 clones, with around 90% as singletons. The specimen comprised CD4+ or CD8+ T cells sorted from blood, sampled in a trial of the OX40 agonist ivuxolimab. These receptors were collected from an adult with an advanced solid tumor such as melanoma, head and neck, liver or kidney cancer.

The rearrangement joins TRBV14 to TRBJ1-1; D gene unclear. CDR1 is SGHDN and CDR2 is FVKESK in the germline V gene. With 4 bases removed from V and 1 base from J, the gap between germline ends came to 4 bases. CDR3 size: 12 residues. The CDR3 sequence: CASSLQNTEAFF. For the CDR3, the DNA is TGTGCCAGCAGCCTACAGAACACTGAAGCTTTCTTT.

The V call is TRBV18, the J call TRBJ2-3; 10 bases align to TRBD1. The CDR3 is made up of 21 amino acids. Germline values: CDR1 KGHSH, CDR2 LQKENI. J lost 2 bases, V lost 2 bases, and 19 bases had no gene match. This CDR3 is CASSPGPGQGPKGQLTDTQYF. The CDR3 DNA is TGTGCCAGCTCACCAGGGCCGGGACAGGGGCCCAAGGGGCAACTCACAGATACGCAGTATTTT.

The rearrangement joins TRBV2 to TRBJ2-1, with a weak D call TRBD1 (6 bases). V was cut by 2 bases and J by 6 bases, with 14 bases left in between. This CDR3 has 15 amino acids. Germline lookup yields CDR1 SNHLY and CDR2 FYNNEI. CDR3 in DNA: TGTGCCAGCAGTGAATGGTCGGCAGGGGTCAATGAGCAGTTCTTC. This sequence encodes CASSEWSAGVNEQFF.

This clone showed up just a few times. As DNA, the CDR3 is TGTGCCAGCAGCGTAGGTTCTAGCGGCACAGATACGCAGTATTTT. Translated, it gives CASSVGSSGTDTQYF. The rearrangement uses TRBV9 and TRBJ2-3; TRBD2 is a possible D gene (6 bases). V was pared by 0 bases and J by 1 base, with 9 bases between. CDR1 and CDR2 from the germline V gene are SGDLS and YYNGEE. CDR3 length: 15 amino acids.

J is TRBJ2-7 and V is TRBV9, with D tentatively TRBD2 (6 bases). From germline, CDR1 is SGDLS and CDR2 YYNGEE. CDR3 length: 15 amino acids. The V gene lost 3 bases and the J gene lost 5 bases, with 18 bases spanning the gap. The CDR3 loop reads CASSAGGGPSDEQYF. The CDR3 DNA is TGTGCCAGCAGCGCCGGCGGAGGGCCGTCCGACGAGCAGTACTTC.

The DNA for the CDR3 is TGTGCCAGCAGTTTGAGCGGGGGATTATACGAGCAGTACTTC. Translated, it gives CASSLSGGLYEQYF. J is TRBJ2-5 and V is TRBV27, with 8 bases that match TRBD2. The J call may be mistaken, given a closer DNA end match to TRBJ2-7. The CDR3 has 14 amino acids. Germline V gives CDR1 MNHEY, CDR2 SMNVEV (reference sequence).

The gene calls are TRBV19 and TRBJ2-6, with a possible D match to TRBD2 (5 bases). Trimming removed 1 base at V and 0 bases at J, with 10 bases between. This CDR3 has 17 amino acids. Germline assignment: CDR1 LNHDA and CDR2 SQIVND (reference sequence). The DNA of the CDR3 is TGTGCCAGTAGTATAGGGACTCGAGGCTCTGGGGCCAACGTCCTGACTTTC. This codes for CASSIGTRGSGANVLTF.

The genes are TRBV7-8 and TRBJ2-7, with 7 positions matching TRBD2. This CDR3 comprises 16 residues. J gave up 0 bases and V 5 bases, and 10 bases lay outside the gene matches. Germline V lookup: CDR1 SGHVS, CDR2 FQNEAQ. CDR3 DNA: TGTGCCAGCAGCCCAAACGGACTAGACCACTCCTACGAGCAGTACTTC. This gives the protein CASSPNGLDHSYEQYF. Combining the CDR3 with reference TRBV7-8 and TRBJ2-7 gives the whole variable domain GAGVSQSPRYKVAKRGQDVALRCDPISGHVSLFWYQQALGQGPEFLTYFQNEAQLDKSGLPSDRFFAERPEGSVSTLKIQRTQQEDSAVYLCASSPNGLDHSYEQYFGPGTRLTVT.

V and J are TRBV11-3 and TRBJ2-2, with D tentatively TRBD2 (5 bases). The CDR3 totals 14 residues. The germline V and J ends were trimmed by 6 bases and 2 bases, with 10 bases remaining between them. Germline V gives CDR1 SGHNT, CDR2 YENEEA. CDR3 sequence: CASRRASNTGELFF. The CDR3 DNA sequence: TGTGCCAGCAGGCGGGCCAGCAACACCGGGGAGCTGTTTTTT.

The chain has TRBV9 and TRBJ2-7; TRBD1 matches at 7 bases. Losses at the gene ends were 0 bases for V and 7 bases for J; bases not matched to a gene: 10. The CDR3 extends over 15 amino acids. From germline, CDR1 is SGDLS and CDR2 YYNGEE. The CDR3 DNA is TGTGCCAGCAGCGTAGGTCTAGCAGGGGGTGAGGAGCAGTACTTC. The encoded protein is CASSVGLAGGEEQYF.

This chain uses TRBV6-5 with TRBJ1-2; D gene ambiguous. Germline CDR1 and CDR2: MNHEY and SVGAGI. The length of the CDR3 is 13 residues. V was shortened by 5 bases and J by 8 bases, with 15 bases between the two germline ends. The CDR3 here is CASSENLMGGYTF. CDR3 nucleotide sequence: TGTGCCAGCAGTGAAAATTTGATGGGGGGCTACACCTTC.

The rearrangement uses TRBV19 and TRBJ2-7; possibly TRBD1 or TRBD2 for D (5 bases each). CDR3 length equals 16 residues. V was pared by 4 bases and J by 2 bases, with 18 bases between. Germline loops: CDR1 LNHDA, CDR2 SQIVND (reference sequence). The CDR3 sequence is CASSSLFGTGTYEQYF. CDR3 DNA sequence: TGTGCCAGTAGTAGCCTTTTCGGGACGGGAACCTACGAGCAGTACTTC.

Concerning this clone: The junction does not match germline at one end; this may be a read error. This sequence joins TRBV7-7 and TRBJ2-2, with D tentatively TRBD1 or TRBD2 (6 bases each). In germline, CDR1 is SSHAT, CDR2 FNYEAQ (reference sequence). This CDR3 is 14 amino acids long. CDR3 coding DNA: TGTGCTAGCAGCTTAGAGGGGGGCACCGGGGAGCTGTTTTTT. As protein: CASSLEGGTGELFF.

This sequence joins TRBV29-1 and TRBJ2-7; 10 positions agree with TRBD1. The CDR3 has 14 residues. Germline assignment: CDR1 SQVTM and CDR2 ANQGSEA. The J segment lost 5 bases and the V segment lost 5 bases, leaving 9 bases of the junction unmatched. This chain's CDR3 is CSVLPGQGKNEQYF. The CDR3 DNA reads TGCAGCGTTTTGCCGGGACAGGGGAAAAACGAGCAGTACTTC.

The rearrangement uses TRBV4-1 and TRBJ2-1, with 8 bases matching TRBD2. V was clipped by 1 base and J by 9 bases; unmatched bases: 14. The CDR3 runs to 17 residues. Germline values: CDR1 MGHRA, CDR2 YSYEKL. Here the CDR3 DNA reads TGCGCCAGCAGCCAAGGTTTCTTAGCGGGGTTCCCATTTGAGCAGTTCTTC. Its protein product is CASSQGFLAGFPFEQFF.

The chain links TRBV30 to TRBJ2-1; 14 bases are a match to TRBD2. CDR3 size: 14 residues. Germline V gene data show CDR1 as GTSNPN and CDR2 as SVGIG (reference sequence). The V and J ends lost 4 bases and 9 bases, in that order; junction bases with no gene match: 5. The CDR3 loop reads CAWTSGTSGSEQFF. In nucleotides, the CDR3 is TGTGCCTGGACCTCCGGGACTAGCGGGAGTGAGCAGTTCTTC.

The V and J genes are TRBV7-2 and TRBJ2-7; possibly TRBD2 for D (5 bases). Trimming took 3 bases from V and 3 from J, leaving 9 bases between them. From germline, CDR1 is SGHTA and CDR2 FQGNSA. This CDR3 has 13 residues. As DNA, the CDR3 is TGTGCCAGCAGCTTCGGGGTACTCTACGAGCAGTACTTC. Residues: CASSFGVLYEQYF.

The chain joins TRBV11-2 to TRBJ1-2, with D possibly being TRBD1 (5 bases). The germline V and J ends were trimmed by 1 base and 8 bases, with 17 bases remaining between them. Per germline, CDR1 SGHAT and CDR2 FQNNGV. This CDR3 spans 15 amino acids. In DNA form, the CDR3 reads TGTGCCAGCAGCTTAGTGTACCAGGGTGACTTGGGCTACACCTTC. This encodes CASSLVYQGDLGYTF.

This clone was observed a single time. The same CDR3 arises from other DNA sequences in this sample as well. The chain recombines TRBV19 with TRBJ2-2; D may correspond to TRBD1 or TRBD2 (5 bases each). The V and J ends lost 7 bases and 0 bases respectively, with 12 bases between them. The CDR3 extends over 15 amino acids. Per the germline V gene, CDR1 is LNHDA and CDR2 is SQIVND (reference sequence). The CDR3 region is CASKGTRANTGELFF. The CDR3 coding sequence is TGTGCCAGTAAAGGGACCCGCGCGAACACCGGGGAGCTGTTTTTT.

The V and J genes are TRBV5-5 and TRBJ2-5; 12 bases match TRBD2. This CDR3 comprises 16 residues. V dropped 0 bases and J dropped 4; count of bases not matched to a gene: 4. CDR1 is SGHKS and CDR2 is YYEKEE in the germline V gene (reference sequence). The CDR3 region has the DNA TGTGCCAGCAGCTTGGGACTAGCGGGAGCGGGAGAGACCCAGTACTTC. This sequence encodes CASSLGLAGAGETQYF.

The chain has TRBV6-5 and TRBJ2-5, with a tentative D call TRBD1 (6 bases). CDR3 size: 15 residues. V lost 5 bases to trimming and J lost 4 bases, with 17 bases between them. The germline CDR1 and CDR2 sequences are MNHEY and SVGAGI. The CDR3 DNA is TGTGCCAGCAGTAGTGGACAGTTCCTGGTAGAGACCCAGTACTTC. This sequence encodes CASSSGQFLVETQYF.